The clone carrying this TCR beta chain has only one observation. Trimming removed 6 bases from V and 1 base from J, with 9 bases in between. Germline V gene sequence: CDR1 MDHEN, CDR2 SYDVKM. CDR3 length equals 13 residues. The data were obtained in a study of cytomegalovirus exposure and HLA in healthy donors. The data were produced by immunoSEQ multiplex PCR, yet TCRdb's version contains in-frame clones alone and is incomplete. The profile shows under 250,000 clones, around 87% of them singletons. The origin of this receptor is a woman between 18 and 29 years old in good health and CMV-seropositive. This chain links TRBV28 with TRBJ1-1; no clear D gene. The sample was PBMCs. CDR3 sequence reads: CASSPVGNTEAFF. The CDR3 DNA follows: TGTGCCAGCAGCCCCGTCGGGAACACTGAAGCTTTCTTT. Variable domain in full (rest from reference TRBV28 and TRBJ1-1): DVKVTQSSRYLVKRTGEKVFLECVQDMDHENMFWYRQDPGLGLRLIYFSYDVKMKEKGDIPEGYSVSREKKERFSLILESASTNQTSMYLCASSPVGNTEAFFGQGTRLTVV.